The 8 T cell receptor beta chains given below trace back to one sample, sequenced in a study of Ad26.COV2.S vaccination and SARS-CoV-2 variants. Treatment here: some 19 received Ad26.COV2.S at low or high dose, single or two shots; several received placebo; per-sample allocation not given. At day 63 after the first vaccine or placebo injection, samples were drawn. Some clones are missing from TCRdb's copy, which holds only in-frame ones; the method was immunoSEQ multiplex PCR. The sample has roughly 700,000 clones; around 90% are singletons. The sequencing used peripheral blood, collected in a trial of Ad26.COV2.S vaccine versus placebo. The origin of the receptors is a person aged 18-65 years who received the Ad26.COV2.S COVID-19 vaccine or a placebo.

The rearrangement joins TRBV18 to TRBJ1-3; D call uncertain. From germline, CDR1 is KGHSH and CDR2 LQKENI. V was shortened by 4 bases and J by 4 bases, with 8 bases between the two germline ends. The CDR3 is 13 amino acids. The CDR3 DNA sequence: TGTGCCAGCTCACAAGGAGAAGGAAACACCATATATTTT. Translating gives CASSQGEGNTIYF. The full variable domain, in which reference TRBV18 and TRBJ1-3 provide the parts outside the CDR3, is NAGVMQNPRHLVRRRGQEARLRCSPMKGHSHVYWYRQLPEEGLKFMVYLQKENIIDESGMPKERFSAEFPKEGPSILRIQQVVRGDSAAYFCASSQGEGNTIYFGEGSWLTVV.

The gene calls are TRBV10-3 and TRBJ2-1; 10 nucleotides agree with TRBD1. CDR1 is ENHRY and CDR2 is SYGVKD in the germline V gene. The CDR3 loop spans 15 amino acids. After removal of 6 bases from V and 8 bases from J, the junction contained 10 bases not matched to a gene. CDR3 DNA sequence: TGTGCCATCAGATCGACAGGGGGCGCGGGATATGAGCAGTTCTTC. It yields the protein CAIRSTGGAGYEQFF.

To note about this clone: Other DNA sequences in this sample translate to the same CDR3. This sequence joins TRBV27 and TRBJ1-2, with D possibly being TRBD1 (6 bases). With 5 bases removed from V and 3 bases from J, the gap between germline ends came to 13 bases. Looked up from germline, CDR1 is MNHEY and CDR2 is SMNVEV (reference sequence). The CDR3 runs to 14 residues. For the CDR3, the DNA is TGTGCCAGCAGTCCCAGGGGTCCTTACTATGGCTACACCTTC. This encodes CASSPRGPYYGYTF.

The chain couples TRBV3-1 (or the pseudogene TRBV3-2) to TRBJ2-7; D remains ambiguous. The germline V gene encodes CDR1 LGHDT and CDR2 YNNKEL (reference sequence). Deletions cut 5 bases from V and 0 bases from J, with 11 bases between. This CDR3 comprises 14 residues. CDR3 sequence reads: CASSATLGSYEQYF. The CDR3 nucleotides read TGTGCCAGCAGCGCGACCCTCGGCTCCTACGAGCAGTACTTC.

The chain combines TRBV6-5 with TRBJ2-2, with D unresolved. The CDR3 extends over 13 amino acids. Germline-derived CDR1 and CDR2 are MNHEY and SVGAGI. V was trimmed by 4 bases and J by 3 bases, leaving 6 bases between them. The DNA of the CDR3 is TGTGCCAGCAGTTCCCAGTACACCGGGGAGCTGTTTTTT. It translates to CASSSQYTGELFF.

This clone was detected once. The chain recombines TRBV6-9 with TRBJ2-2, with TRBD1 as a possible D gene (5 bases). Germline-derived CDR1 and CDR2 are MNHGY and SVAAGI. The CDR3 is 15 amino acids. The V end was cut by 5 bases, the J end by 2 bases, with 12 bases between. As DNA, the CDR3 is TGTGCCAGCAGTCATTGCAGGGCAAACACCGGGGAGCTGTTTTTT. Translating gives CASSHCRANTGELFF.

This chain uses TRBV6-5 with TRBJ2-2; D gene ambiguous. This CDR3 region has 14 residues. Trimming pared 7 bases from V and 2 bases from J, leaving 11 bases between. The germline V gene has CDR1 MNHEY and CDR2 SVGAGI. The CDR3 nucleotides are TGTGCCAGCAAAATAGGAAGTAACACCGGGGAGCTGTTTTTT. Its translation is CASKIGSNTGELFF.

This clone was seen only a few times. CDR3 protein: CASSQATGTRNNEQFF. The CDR3 bases are TGCGCCAGCAGCCAAGCGACTGGGACAAGGAACAATGAGCAGTTCTTC. This sequence joins TRBV4-1 and TRBJ2-1, with TRBD1 as a possible D gene (6 bases). Germline V CDR1 and CDR2: MGHRA, YSYEKL. V dropped 1 base and J dropped 5 bases, with 15 bases sitting between them. The length of the CDR3 is 16 residues.